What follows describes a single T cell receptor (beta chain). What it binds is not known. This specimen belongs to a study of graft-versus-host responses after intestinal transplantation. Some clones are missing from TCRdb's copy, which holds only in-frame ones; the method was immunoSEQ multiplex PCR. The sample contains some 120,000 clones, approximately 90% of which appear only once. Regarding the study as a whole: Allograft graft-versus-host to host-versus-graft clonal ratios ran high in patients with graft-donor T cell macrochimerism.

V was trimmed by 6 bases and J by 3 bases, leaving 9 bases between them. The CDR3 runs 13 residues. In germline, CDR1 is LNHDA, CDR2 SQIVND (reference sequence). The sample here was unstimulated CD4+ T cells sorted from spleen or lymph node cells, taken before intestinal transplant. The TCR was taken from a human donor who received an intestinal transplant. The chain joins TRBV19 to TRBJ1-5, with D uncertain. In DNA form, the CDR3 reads TGTGCCAGTAGAGACACCTACAATCAGCCCCAGCATTTT. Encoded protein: CASRDTYNQPQHF.